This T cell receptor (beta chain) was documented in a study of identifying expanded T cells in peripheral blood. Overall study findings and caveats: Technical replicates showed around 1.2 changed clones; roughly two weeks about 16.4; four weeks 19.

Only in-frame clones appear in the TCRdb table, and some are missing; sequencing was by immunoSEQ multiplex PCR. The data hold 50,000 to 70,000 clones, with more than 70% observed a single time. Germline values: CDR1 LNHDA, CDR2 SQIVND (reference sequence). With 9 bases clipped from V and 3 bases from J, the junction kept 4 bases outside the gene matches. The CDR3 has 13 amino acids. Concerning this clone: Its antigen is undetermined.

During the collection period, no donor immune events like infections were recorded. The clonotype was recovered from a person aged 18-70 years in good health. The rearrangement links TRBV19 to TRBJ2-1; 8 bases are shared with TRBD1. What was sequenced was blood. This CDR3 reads CASRQGYYNEQFF. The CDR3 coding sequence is TGTGCCAGCCGACAGGGGTACTACAATGAGCAGTTCTTC.